Listed here is a single T cell receptor beta chain. This specimen comes from a study of blood T cell repertoires in COVID-19. Study context: Samples taken during acute and convalescent COVID-19 were collected in the United States, Italy and Spain. Sources were T cells, B-cell-depleted T cells, or PBMCs; the material itself was cDNA or gDNA.

The CDR3 has 12 amino acids. The germline CDR1 and CDR2 sequences are MDHEN and SYDVKM. The ends lost 1 base at V and 11 bases at J; junction bases unmatched: 4. In the authors' methods: Estimated nucleated cell counts came from reference gene primer amplification. Repertoires were generated with immunoSEQ multiplex PCR, while TCRdb's copy carries only in-frame clones and drops some. The DNA was the basis for D and trimming; V, J and clone size are from that table. Of more than 80,000 clones listed, around 90% were seen once; the top ten hold approximately 20%. Seattle cases were enrolled at active infection and followed longitudinally.

The sequencing sample was made of peripheral blood. This receptor was identified in a woman aged 55 to 70 with COVID-19, enrolled during active disease. V gene TRBV28 combines with J gene TRBJ1-1; TRBD1 matches at 7 bases. CDR3 residues: CASSLSTGEAFF. The CDR3 coding sequence is TGTGCCAGCAGTTTATCAACAGGGGAGGCTTTCTTT.